Shown below are 14 T cell receptor beta chains from a single sample sequenced in a study of Graves' ophthalmopathy and Graves' hyperthyroidism (dated by TCRdb to between 2018 and 2020). For sequencing, an Illumina HiSeq 2000 was employed. TCR beta CDR3 regions were amplified from RNA transcripts for repertoire sequencing. The first round of RT-PCR was done with HTBI primers and the Qiagen OneStep RT-PCR kit, and was followed by a second round of multiplex PCR, then size selection and purification. TCRdb took the public reads, trimmed them with fastp at Q25, ran MiXCR for clone calling and kept in-frame beta chains. Here each entry gathers all rows of one CDR3 protein and keeps the most common genes and DNA. In all, the sample holds 900,000 to 1,200,000 distinct CDR3 sequences, and 35% to 45% of those were seen once. Of the sample, approximately 12% falls within the top ten clones. Sequenced material: peripheral blood or thyroid tissue (not recorded which). The receptors originated from an adult man with Graves' hyperthyroidism.

The V call is TRBV4-1, the J call TRBJ2-5; TRBD2 aligns across 11 bases. This CDR3 spans 16 amino acids. Germline lookup yields CDR1 MGHRA and CDR2 YSYEKL. V gave up 0 bases and J gave up 5 bases; unmatched junction bases: 5. CDR3 bases: TGCGCCAGCAGCCAAGAGGGACTAGCGGTCCGCGAGACCCAGTACTTC. Its protein product is CASSQEGLAVRETQYF.

The genes are TRBV15 and TRBJ1-5; D is unresolved. Between the trimmed V and J ends, which lost 1 base and 5 bases, there was a span of 15 bases. The V gene's germline CDR1 is LNHNV and CDR2 YYDKDF (reference sequence). This CDR3 region has 16 residues. The CDR3 loop is CATSRAALVGDQPQHF. The CDR3 nucleotides read TGTGCCACCAGCAGAGCGGCGTTGGTTGGCGATCAGCCCCAGCATTTT.

The chain links TRBV20-1 to TRBJ2-7, with 15 nucleotides matching TRBD2. The germline V gene has CDR1 DFQATT and CDR2 SNEGSKA (reference sequence). V shed 7 bases, J shed 2 bases, and the junction held 12 bases outside the gene matches. This CDR3 has 17 amino acids. CDR3 residues: CSVWTSGRAPVAYEQYF. As DNA, the CDR3 is TGCAGTGTCTGGACTAGCGGGAGGGCCCCTGTCGCCTACGAGCAGTACTTC.

J is TRBJ1-5 and V is TRBV12-3 or TRBV12-4; D is ambiguous. This CDR3 has 14 residues. V was shortened by 5 bases and J by 6 bases, with 14 bases between the two germline ends. For the CDR3, the DNA is TGTGCCAGCAGTCCGGGGTCTGATCGTCAGCCCCAGCATTTT. The encoded protein is CASSPGSDRQPQHF.

This clonotype was seen at least ten times. CDR3 region: CSAEAGGTNEKLFF. Written as DNA, the CDR3 is TGCAGTGCGGAAGCAGGGGGAACTAATGAAAAACTGTTTTTT. This sequence joins TRBV20-1 and TRBJ1-4; 7 positions agree with TRBD1. Per the germline V gene, CDR1 is DFQATT and CDR2 is SNEGSKA (reference sequence). Trimming took 6 bases from V and 1 from J; bases not matched to a gene: 5. This CDR3 has 14 amino acids.

The J gene is TRBJ1-5, the V gene TRBV7-2; D is unresolved. Germline CDR1 and CDR2: SGHTA and FQGNSA. The CDR3 runs to 11 residues. V lost 3 bases, J lost 6 bases, and 3 bases lay in between. The CDR3 is CASSFSQPQHF. CDR3 nucleotide sequence: TGTGCCAGCAGCTTTAGTCAGCCCCAGCATTTT. Drawing the rest from reference TRBV7-2 and TRBJ1-5, the complete variable domain is GAGVSQSPSNKVTEKGKDVELRCDPISGHTALYWYRQSLGQGLEFLIYFQGNSAPDKSGLPSDRFSAERTGGSVSTLTIQRTQQEDSAVYLCASSFSQPQHFGDGTRLSIL.

This clonotype was picked up many times. V and J are TRBV7-2 and TRBJ1-3; D unresolved. Germline V gene data show CDR1 as SGHTA and CDR2 as FQGNSA. The CDR3 is 17 amino acids. The V end was cut by 1 base, the J end by 2 bases, with 15 bases between. CDR3 residues: CASSLDGRRPTGNTIYF. In DNA, the CDR3 is TGTGCCAGCAGCTTAGATGGCAGGCGACCTACTGGAAACACCATATATTTT.

The chain links TRBV14 to TRBJ1-3; tentatively, D is TRBD1 (6 bases). Germline loops: CDR1 SGHDN, CDR2 FVKESK. This CDR3 comprises 17 residues. The V and J ends lost 4 bases and 2 bases respectively, with 18 bases between them. CDR3 coding DNA: TGTGCCAGCAGCCCTATTGGGACACTCCATACTGGAAACACCATATATTTT. It translates to CASSPIGTLHTGNTIYF.

This clonotype was found many times. The V gene is TRBV29-1, the J gene TRBJ2-7; 11 nucleotides line up with TRBD1. Germline V gene data show CDR1 as SQVTM and CDR2 as ANQGSEA. The CDR3 spans 13 residues. V shed 6 bases and J 5 bases; nucleotides not matched to a gene: 6. CDR3 coding DNA: TGCAGCGTGCGGGACAGGGGGACTAACGAGCAGTACTTC. This gives the protein CSVRDRGTNEQYF.

V gene TRBV2 combines with J gene TRBJ2-7; D possibly corresponds to TRBD1 (7 bases). The CDR3 loop spans 13 amino acids. The V gene's germline CDR1 is SNHLY and CDR2 FYNNEI. Trimming took 6 bases from V and 3 from J, leaving 12 bases between them. Here the CDR3 DNA reads TGTGCCAGCAGGGGGGGACAGCGCTACGAGCAGTACTTC. Its protein is CASRGGQRYEQYF. The full variable domain, rest sourced from reference TRBV2 and TRBJ2-7, is EPEVTQTPSHQVTQMGQEVILRCVPISNHLYFYWYRQILGQKVEFLVSFYNNEISEKSEIFDDQFSVERPDGSNFTLKIRSTKLEDSAMYFCASRGGQRYEQYFGPGTRLTVT.

The chain is built from TRBV6-6 and TRBJ1-1; possible D gene TRBD1, 5 bases. Germline loops: CDR1 MNHNY, CDR2 SVGAGI (reference sequence). The CDR3 sequence is 16 residues long. V lost 2 bases, J lost 0 bases, and 13 bases lay in between. Here the CDR3 reads CASSYKRGEMNTEAFF. The CDR3 region has the DNA TGTGCCAGCAGTTACAAAAGGGGAGAAATGAACACTGAAGCTTTCTTT.

The rearrangement joins TRBV30 to TRBJ2-3; D remains unclear. The CDR3 sequence is 15 residues long. V shed 7 bases and J shed 1 base, with 18 bases lying between them. CDR1 GTSNPN and CDR2 SVGIG come from the germline V gene (reference sequence). CDR3 sequence reads: CASLHPLWGTDTQYF. The CDR3 coding sequence is TGTGCCTCCCTACACCCTTTATGGGGCACAGATACGCAGTATTTT.

The CDR3: CASSEAKDRRGETQYF. In DNA, the CDR3 is TGTGCCAGCAGTGAAGCGAAGGACAGACGGGGGGAGACCCAGTACTTC. The chain employs TRBV2 and TRBJ2-5; D could derive from TRBD1 or TRBD2 (6 bases each). The germline CDR1 and CDR2 sequences are SNHLY and FYNNEI. Trimming cost V 0 bases and J 5 bases, with 16 bases left between them. The CDR3 consists of 16 residues.

This clonotype has at least ten counts. The chain uses TRBV2 and TRBJ1-2; a weak D match, TRBD1 (5 bases). V lost 3 bases to trimming and J lost 7 bases, with 12 bases between them. CDR3 length: 13 amino acids. Germline V CDR1 and CDR2: SNHLY, FYNNEI. The chain's CDR3 is CASSDRVLSGYTF. The CDR3 DNA reads TGTGCCAGCAGTGACAGGGTTCTTAGTGGCTACACCTTC.